These T cell receptor beta chains were read from a single sample in a study of blood T cell repertoires in COVID-19. Measured with immunoSEQ multiplex PCR; TCRdb has only the in-frame clones, and not every one. The profile shows approximately 500,000 clones, around 87% of them singletons. Sequencing was performed on PBMCs or T cells enriched from blood (not recorded which). The receptor set was obtained from a woman between 40 and 55 years old who had recovered from COVID-19. CDR3s include the opening cysteine and the closing phenylalanine or tryptophan. The order of the fields is CDR3 protein, CDR3 DNA, J gene, V gene, clone size, D gene. A D gene is named only where the DNA matches it firmly. Only some rows state a clone size, as once, few, many or a class for expanded clones.

CASSLDAGTSFNEQFF,TGTGCCAGCAGCTTAGACGCCGGGACTAGCTTCAATGAGCAGTTCTTC,TRBJ2-1,TRBV11-2,-,TRBD2
CASSLVPGNTEAFF,TGTGCCAGCAGCTTGGTTCCGGGGAACACTGAAGCTTTCTTT,TRBJ1-1,TRBV5-5,-,-
CASSLARVSNEQFF,TGCGCCAGCAGCTTGGCCCGGGTCAGTAATGAGCAGTTCTTC,TRBJ2-1,TRBV5-1,few,-
CASRTGLGPYYF,TGTGCCAGCAGAACGGGACTAGGCCCCTATTACTTC,TRBJ2-5,TRBV12-3/TRBV12-4,-,TRBD2
CASSPLAGGDTQYF,TGTGCCAGCAGCCCATTAGCGGGAGGAGATACGCAGTATTTT,TRBJ2-3,TRBV7-2,-,TRBD2
CASGRSAGLFF,TGTGCCAGCGGGAGGTCTGCGGGACTGTTTTTT,TRBJ1-4,TRBV12-3/TRBV12-4,-,-
CASSPVIGVGNEQFF,TGTGCCAGCAGTCCAGTAATAGGGGTGGGCAATGAGCAGTTCTTC,TRBJ2-1,TRBV27,-,-
CASSSGALRNNEQFF,TGTGCCAGCAGTTCTGGAGCGTTGAGAAACAATGAGCAGTTCTTC,TRBJ2-1,TRBV6-5,-,-
CASSITAASYEQYF,TGTGCCAGTAGTATAACAGCAGCCTCCTACGAGCAGTACTTC,TRBJ2-7,TRBV19,-,-
CASSLDQTGRQPQHF,TGTGCCAGCAGCTTAGATCAGACAGGGCGGCAGCCCCAGCATTTT,TRBJ1-5,TRBV11-2,-,TRBD1
CASSYADRPSRGTQYF,TGTGCCAGCAGCTATGCCGACAGGCCTTCACGTGGTACGCAGTATTTT,TRBJ2-3,TRBV7-9,-,-
CASSLFSVFTNTGELFF,TGTGCCAGCAGCTTGTTTAGCGTCTTCACGAACACCGGGGAGCTGTTTTTT,TRBJ2-2,TRBV11-2,-,-
CASSSGLAGLQSSYNEQFF,TGTGCCAGCAGCTCAGGACTAGCGGGACTTCAGAGCTCCTACAATGAGCAGTTCTTC,TRBJ2-1,TRBV11-2,-,TRBD2
CASSPGVSTDTQYF,TGTGCCAGTAGCCCCGGGGTTAGCACAGATACGCAGTATTTT,TRBJ2-3,TRBV19,few,-
CATTVQGDSPLHF,TGTGCCACGACCGTACAGGGGGATTCACCCCTCCACTTT,TRBJ1-6,TRBV10-3,-,TRBD1
CASSRTQGASGYTF,TGTGCCAGCAGCCGTACGCAGGGGGCTTCTGGCTACACCTTC,TRBJ1-2,TRBV3-1/TRBV3-2,-,TRBD1
CASSPAGTGMNTEAFF,TGTGCCAGCTCACCTGCCGGGACAGGGATGAACACTGAAGCTTTCTTT,TRBJ1-1,TRBV18,-,TRBD1
CASSLEGTGAYGYTF,TGTGCCAGCAGCTTGGAAGGGACAGGGGCCTATGGCTACACCTTC,TRBJ1-2,TRBV5-4,-,TRBD1
CATSRQGSTNEKLFF,TGTGCCACCTCGAGACAGGGTTCAACTAATGAAAAACTGTTTTTT,TRBJ1-4,TRBV19,once,TRBD1
CASSYSSISNQPQHF,TGTGCCAGCAGTTACTCGTCCATTAGCAATCAGCCCCAGCATTTT,TRBJ1-5,TRBV6-2/TRBV6-3,-,-
CATQGSLNQPQHF,TGTGCCACTCAGGGGTCCCTTAATCAGCCCCAGCATTTT,TRBJ1-5,TRBV2,-,-
CASSIGAEPYNEQFF,TGTGCCAGTAGTATTGGTGCGGAGCCCTACAATGAGCAGTTCTTC,TRBJ2-1,TRBV19,-,-